This T cell receptor (beta chain) was identified during a study of OX40 agonist ivuxolimab in advanced cancers. Study at large: A diagnosis of hepatocellular carcinoma, melanoma, renal cell or head and neck cancer was present in dose-escalation patients. Three individuals attained partial responses, comprising one hepatocellular carcinoma case and two cutaneous melanoma cases.

V lost 4 bases and J 6 bases, leaving 9 bases between the germline ends. Looked up from germline, CDR1 is SGHRS and CDR2 is YFSETQ. The CDR3 extends over 12 amino acids. Overall study findings and caveats: The study found among the lowest clonal expansion in partial responders at 0.1-3.0 mg/kg.

As regards this clone: Its cognate antigen is unknown.

TCRdb keeps only in-frame clones here, not all; method: immunoSEQ multiplex PCR. The repertoire consists of more than 25,000 clones, with 86% occurring once and the leading ten covering under 30%. The sample consisted of CD4+ or CD8+ T cells sorted from blood, taken in a trial of the OX40 agonist ivuxolimab. V is TRBV5-1 and J is TRBJ2-3; D is ambiguous. The clonotype comes from an adult with an advanced solid tumor such as melanoma, head and neck, liver or kidney cancer. The CDR3: CASSERADTQYF. The CDR3 nucleotides are TGCGCCAGCAGCGAGCGAGCGGATACGCAGTATTTT.